Listed below are T cell receptor beta chains from one sample, sequenced in a study of CD8+CD57+ T cells in acquired aplastic anemia. TCRdb processed the reads anew with MiXCR; each CDR3 protein has one entry. The sample holds fewer than 250,000 distinct CDR3 sequences; about 53% are singletons and the top ten take 16%. The sample consisted of sorted CD4+, CD8+, or CD8+CD57+ T cells (not recorded which) from PBMCs. Receptor source: a human donor in good health, serving as a control. CDR3s include the opening cysteine and the closing phenylalanine or tryptophan. Each record gives: CDR3 protein, D gene, V gene. D genes are given only for firm matches.

CATLGPWQETQYF,NA,TRBV28
CSASGTGADTQYF,TRBD1,TRBV20-1
CASSLGGGAGGRDTQYF,TRBD2,TRBV5-4
CASIDGAGYTF,NA,TRBV28
CASSLNTGKNSPLHF,NA,TRBV5-1
CASSLTGTRGPHNEQFF,TRBD2,TRBV10-1
CASRGTGRNTEAFF,TRBD1,TRBV2
CASSQTGTAISRANVLTF,TRBD1,TRBV18
CASSKQGLPLEQYF,NA,TRBV2
CASSSASSGTYEQYF,TRBD2,TRBV5-1
CASSREWTSTDTQYF,NA,TRBV7-6
CSARTTGNYSYAF,NA,TRBV20-1
CASSWSTDTQYF,NA,TRBV5-1
CASSLEGTGYGTFF,TRBD1,TRBV11-2
CASSLRLADTTDTQYF,TRBD2,TRBV11-2
CSASGTGVSYEQYF,TRBD1,TRBV20-1
CASYRERIRTDTQYF,NA,TRBV19
CASSLYPGIYGYTFQETQYF,NA,TRBV12-3/TRBV12-4
CATSGRTHEQYF,TRBD2,TRBV19
CASSLESTGELFF,NA,TRBV6-5
CASSGDRGWETQYF,TRBD1,TRBV9
CASIGQGDYGYTF,NA,TRBV2
CASSPATGGGGELFF,TRBD1,TRBV7-9
CASSSWTGLNQPQHF,TRBD1,TRBV28
CASSLGQGRTTNEKLFF,TRBD1,TRBV7-9
CASSLIDRVSSGANVLTF,TRBD1,TRBV3-1
CASSPAGGQNQPQYF,TRBD1,TRBV6-4
CSAGTVSYEQYF,TRBD1,TRBV29-1
CASSLAGGGMNTEAFF,NA,TRBV12-3/TRBV12-4